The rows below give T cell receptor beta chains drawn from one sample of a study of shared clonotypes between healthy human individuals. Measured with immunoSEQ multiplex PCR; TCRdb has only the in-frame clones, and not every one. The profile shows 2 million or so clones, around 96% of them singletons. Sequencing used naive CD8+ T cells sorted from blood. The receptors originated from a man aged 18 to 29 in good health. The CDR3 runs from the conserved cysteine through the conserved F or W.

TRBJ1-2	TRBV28	CASSLHRDGTYGYTF
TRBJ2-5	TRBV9	CASSEGDRYQETQYF
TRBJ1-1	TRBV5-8	CASSLGRIGNTEAFF
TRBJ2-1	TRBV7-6	CASSRTGGQGWNEQFF
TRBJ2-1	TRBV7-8	CASGSSGTPYNEQFF
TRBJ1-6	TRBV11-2	CASSLGTGLHSPLHF
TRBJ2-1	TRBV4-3	CASSQGVSHNEQFF
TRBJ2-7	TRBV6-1	CASSESLASTGEQYF
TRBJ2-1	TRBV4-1	CASSPLGTGGTNEQFF
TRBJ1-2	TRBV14	CASSQGPRGYTF
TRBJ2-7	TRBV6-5	CASSYLSVSSGEQYF
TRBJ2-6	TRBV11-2	CASSLVTSGISGANVLTF
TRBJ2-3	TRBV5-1	CASSEQGFLADTQYF
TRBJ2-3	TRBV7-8	CASSWDYPGDGSTDTQYF
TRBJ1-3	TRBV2	CASSATGGLRLSGNTIYF
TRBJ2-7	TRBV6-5	CASSPLWRGDYEQYF
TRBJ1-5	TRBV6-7	CARRRFWSNQPQHF
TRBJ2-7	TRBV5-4	CASSSGVPGQGAYEQYF
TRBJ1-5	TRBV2	CASRPGGGQPQHF
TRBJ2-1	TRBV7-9	CASSPQGTEQFF
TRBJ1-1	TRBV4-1	CASSPRTGSTEAFF
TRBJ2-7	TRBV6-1	CASSEAVRLSSYEQYF
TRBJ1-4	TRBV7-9	CRSGTDDSPLGYEEF
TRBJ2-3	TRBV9	CASSLGGTDTQYF
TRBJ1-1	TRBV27	CASSLSQGYTEAFF
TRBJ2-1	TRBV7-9	CASSLGGNYNEQFF
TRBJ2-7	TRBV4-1	CASSQASGQNPYEQYF
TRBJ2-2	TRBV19	CASSIYQVYTGELFF
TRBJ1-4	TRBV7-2	CASSFLGEAEKLFF
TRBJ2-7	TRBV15	CATSRDWEFSYEQYF
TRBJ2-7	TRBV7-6	CASSHGGPYEQYF
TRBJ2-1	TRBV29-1	CSVEEGDSTLGEQFF
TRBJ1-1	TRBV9	CASSPGTGSDTEAFF
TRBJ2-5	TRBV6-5	CASSYGTGLGETQYF
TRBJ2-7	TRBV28	CASRAGQNYEQYF
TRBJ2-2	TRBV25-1	CASSELMGEGTGELFF
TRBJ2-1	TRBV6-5	CASSYDQETGYNEQFF
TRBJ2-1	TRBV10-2	CASRLQGSYNEQFF
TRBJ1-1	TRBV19	CASSIWGLNTEAFF
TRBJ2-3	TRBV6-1	CAAGTGTQYF
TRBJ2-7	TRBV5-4	CASSPEGDGYEQYF
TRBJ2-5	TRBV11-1	CASSNLGTGFQETQYF
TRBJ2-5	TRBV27	CASSSTGYQETQYF
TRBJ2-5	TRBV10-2	CASRSLAGEETQYF
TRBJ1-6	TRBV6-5	CASSSGTGPYSPLHF
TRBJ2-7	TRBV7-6	CASSLAGPTGYEQYF
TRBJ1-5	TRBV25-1	CASSIRDRGLGQPQHF
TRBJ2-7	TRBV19	CASSDSWGEQYF
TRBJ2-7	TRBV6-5	CASSYSEQGLPDEQYF
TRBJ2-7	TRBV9	CASSPRAGSALSYEQYF
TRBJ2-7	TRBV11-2	CASSIAGDEQYF
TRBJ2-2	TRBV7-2	CASSLKVPNTGELFF
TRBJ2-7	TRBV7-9	CASSLRRDSYEQYF